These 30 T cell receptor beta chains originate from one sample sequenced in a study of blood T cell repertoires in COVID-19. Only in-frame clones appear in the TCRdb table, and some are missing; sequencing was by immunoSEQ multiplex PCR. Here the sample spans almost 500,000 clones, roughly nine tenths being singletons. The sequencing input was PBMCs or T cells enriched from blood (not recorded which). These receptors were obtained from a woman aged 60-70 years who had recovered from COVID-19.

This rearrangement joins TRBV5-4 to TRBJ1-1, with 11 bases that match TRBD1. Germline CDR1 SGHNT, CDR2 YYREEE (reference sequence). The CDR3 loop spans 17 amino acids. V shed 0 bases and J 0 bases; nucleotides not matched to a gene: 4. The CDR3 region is CASSLVGQGDLNTEAFF. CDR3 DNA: TGTGCCAGCAGCTTGGTGGGACAGGGGGACTTGAACACTGAAGCTTTCTTT.

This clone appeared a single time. This CDR3 is CASSVLRGYNEQFF. CDR3 DNA sequence: TGCGCCAGCAGTGTTTTGCGGGGGTACAATGAGCAGTTCTTC. V gene TRBV10-2 combines with J gene TRBJ2-1; 7 bases match TRBD2. The CDR3 is 14 residues long. With 4 bases clipped from V and 4 bases from J, the junction kept 4 bases outside the gene matches. Germline-derived CDR1 and CDR2 are WSHSY and SAAADI.

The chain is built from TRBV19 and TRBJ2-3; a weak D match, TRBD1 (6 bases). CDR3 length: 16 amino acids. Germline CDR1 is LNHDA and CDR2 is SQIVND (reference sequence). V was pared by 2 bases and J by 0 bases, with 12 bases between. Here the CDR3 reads CASSIKGGRSTDTQYF. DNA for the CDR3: TGTGCCAGTAGTATAAAAGGGGGACGTAGCACAGATACGCAGTATTTT. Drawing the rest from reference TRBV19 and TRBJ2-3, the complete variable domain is DGGITQSPKYLFRKEGQNVTLSCEQNLNHDAMYWYRQDPGQGLRLIYYSQIVNDFQKGDIAEGYSVSREKKESFPLTVTSAQKNPTAFYLCASSIKGGRSTDTQYFGPGTRLTVL.

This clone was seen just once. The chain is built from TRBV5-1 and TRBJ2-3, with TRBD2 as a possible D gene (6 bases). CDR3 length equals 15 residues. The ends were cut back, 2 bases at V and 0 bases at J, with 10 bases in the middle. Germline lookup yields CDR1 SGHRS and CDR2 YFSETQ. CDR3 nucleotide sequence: TGCGCCAGCAGCTTCGGGAGTTCGAGCACAGATACGCAGTATTTT. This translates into CASSFGSSSTDTQYF.

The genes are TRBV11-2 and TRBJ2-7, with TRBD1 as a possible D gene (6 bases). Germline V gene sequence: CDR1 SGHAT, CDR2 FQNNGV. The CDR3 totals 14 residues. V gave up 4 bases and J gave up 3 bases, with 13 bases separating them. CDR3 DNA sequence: TGTGCCAGCAGCTCAGTAGGGGGACACTACGAGCAGTACGTC. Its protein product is CASSSVGGHYEQYV.

The CDR3 DNA reads as TGTGCCAGCAGTATACCCCGAGGAGCTGAGGGGACCCAGTACTTC. Its translation: CASSIPRGAEGTQYF. This rearrangement joins TRBV6-5 to TRBJ2-5; possible D gene TRBD2, 5 bases. The CDR3 has 15 amino acids. V lost 5 bases and J 7 bases, leaving 20 bases between the germline ends. Looked up from germline, CDR1 is MNHEY and CDR2 is SVGAGI.

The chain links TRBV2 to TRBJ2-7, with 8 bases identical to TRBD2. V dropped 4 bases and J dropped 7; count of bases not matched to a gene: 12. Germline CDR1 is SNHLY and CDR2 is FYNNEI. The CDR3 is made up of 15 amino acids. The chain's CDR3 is CASSGAVGPGGEQYF. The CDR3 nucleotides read TGTGCCAGCAGTGGAGCGGTGGGCCCGGGAGGGGAGCAGTACTTC.

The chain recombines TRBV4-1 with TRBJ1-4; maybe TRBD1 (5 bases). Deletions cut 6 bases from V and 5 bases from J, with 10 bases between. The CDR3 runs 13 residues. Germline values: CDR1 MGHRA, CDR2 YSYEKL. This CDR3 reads CASRTGDNEKLFF. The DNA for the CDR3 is TGCGCCAGCAGAACAGGAGACAATGAAAAACTGTTTTTT.

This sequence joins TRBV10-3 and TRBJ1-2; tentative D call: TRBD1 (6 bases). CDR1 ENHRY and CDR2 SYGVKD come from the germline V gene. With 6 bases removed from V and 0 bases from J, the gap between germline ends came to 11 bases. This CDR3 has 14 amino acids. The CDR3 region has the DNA TGTGCCATCAGAGGACAGTTAGCTAACTATGGCTACACCTTC. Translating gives CAIRGQLANYGYTF.

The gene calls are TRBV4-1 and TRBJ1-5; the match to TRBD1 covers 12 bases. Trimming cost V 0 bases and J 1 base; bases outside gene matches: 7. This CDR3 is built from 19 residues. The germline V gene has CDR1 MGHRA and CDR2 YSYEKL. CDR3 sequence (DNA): TGCGCCAGCAGCCAAGATGGGACAGGGGGCTCCTTGAGCAATCAGCCCCAGCATTTT. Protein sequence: CASSQDGTGGSLSNQPQHF.

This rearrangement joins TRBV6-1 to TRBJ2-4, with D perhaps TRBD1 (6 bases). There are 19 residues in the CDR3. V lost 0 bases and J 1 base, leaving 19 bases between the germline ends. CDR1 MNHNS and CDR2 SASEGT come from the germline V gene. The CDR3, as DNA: TGTGCCAGCAGTGAAGCTTTGACAGGTCGACTATTGGCCAAAAACATTCAGTACTTC. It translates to CASSEALTGRLLAKNIQYF.

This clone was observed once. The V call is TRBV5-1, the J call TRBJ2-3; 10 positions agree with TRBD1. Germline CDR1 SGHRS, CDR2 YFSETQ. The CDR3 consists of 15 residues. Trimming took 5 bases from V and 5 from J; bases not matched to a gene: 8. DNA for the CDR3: TGCGCCAGCAGTTGGGACAGGGGTGGGAGAGATACGCAGTATTTT. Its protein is CASSWDRGGRDTQYF.

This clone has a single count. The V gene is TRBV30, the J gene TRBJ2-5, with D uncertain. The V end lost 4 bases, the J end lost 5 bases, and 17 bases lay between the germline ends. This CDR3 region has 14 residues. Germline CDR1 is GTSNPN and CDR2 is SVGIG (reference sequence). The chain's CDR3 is CAWTVPGRLETQYF. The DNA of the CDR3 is TGTGCCTGGACAGTCCCAGGTCGGCTGGAGACCCAGTACTTC.

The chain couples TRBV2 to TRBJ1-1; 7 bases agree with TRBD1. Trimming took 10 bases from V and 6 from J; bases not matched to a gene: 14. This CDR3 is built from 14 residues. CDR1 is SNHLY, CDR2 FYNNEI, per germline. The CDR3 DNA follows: TGTGCCAATCTGAAGGACGGTACAGGGGCTGAAGCTTTCTTT. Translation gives CANLKDGTGAEAFF.

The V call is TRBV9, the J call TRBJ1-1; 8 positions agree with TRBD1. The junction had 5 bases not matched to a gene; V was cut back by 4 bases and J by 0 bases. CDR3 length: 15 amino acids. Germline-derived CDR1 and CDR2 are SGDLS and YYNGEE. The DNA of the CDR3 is TGTGCCAGCAGCCCGTGGACAGGGATGAACACTGAAGCTTTCTTT. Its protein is CASSPWTGMNTEAFF. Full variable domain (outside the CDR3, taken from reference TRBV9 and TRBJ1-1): DSGVTQTPKHLITATGQRVTLRCSPRSGDLSVYWYQQSLDQGLQFLIQYYNGEERAKGNILERFSAQQFPDLHSELNLSSLELGDSALYFCASSPWTGMNTEAFFGQGTRLTVV.

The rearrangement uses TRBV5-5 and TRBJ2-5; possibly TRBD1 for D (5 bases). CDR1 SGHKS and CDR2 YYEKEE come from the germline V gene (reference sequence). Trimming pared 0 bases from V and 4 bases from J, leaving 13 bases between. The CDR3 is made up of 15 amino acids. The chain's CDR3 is CASSLEGRVGETQYF. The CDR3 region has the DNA TGTGCCAGCAGCTTGGAAGGCAGGGTAGGAGAGACCCAGTACTTC. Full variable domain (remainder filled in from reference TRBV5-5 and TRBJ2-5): DAGVTQSPTHLIKTRGQQVTLRCSPISGHKSVSWYQQVLGQGPQFIFQYYEKEERGRGNFPDRFSARQFPNYSSELNVNALLLGDSALYLCASSLEGRVGETQYFGPGTRLLVL.

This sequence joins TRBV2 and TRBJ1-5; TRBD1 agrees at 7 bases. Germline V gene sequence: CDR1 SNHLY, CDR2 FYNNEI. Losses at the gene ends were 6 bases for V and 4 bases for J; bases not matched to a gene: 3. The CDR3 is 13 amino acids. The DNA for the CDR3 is TGTGCCAGCAGCCCAGGGGGTAATCAGCCCCAGCATTTT. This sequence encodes CASSPGGNQPQHF.

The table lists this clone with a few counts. The CDR3 reads CASSRLEKLFF. The CDR3 bases are TGTGCCAGCAGTCGACTTGAAAAACTGTTTTTT. The rearrangement links TRBV28 to TRBJ1-4; D uncertain. The germline V and J ends were trimmed by 5 bases and 7 bases, with 5 bases remaining between them. CDR3 size: 11 residues. Germline V gene data show CDR1 as MDHEN and CDR2 as SYDVKM. The variable domain in full, completed from reference TRBV28 and TRBJ1-4, reads DVKVTQSSRYLVKRTGEKVFLECVQDMDHENMFWYRQDPGLGLRLIYFSYDVKMKEKGDIPEGYSVSREKKERFSLILESASTNQTSMYLCASSRLEKLFFGSGTQLSVL.

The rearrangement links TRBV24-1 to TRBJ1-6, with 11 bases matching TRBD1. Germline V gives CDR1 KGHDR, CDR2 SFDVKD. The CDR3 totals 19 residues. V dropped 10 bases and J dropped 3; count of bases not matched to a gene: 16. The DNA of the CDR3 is TGTGCCACTAATCTAGGGACAGGGGGGGAATCTGGCTATAATTCACCCCTCCACTTT. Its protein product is CATNLGTGGESGYNSPLHF.

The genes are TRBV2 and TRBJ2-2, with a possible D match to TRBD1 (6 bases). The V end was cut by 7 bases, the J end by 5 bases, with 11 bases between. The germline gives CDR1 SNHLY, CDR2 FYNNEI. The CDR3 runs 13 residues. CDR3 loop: CASTGDGTGELFF. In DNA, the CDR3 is TGTGCCAGCACAGGGGACGGTACCGGGGAGCTGTTTTTT.

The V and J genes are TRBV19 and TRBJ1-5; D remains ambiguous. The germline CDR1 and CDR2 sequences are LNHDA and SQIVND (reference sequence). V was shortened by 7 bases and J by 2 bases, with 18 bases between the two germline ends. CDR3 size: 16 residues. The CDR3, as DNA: TGTGCCAGTACCCTAGTGTTCACATGGGGCAATCAGCCCCAGCATTTT. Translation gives CASTLVFTWGNQPQHF.

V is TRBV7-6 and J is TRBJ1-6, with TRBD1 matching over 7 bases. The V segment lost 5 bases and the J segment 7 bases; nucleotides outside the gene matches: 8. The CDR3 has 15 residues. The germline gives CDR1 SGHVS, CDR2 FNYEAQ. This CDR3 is CASSTRQGNNSPLHF. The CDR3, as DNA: TGTGCCAGCAGCACCAGACAGGGCAACAATTCACCCCTCCACTTT.

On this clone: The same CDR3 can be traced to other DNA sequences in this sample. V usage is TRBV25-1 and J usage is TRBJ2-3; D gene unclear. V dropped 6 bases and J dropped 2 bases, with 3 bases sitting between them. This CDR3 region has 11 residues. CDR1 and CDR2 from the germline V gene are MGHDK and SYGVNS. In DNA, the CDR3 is TGTGCCAGCAGCCTCACAGATACGCAGTATTTT. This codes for CASSLTDTQYF.

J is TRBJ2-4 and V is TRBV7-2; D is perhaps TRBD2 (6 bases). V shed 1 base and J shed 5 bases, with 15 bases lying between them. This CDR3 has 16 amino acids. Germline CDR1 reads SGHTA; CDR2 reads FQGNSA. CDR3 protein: CASSLVEGGVENIQYF. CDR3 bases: TGTGCCAGCAGCTTAGTGGAGGGTGGGGTCGAAAACATTCAGTACTTC. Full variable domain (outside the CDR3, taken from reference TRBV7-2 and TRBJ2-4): GAGVSQSPSNKVTEKGKDVELRCDPISGHTALYWYRQSLGQGLEFLIYFQGNSAPDKSGLPSDRFSAERTGGSVSTLTIQRTQQEDSAVYLCASSLVEGGVENIQYFGAGTRLSVL.

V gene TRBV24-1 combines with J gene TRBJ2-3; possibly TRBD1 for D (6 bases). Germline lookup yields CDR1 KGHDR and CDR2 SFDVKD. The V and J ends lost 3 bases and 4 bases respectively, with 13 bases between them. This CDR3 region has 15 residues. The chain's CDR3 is CATSDTSGAPDTQYF. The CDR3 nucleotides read TGTGCCACCAGTGATACTTCAGGGGCTCCAGATACGCAGTATTTT.

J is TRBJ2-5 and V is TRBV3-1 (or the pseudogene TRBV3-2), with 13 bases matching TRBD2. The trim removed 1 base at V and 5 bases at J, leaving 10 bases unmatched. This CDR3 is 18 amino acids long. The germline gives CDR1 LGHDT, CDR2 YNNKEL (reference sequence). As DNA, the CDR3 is TGTGCCAGCAGCCAAGGGGCACTAGCGGGGGGGCAGTACGAGACCCAGTACTTC. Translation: CASSQGALAGGQYETQYF.

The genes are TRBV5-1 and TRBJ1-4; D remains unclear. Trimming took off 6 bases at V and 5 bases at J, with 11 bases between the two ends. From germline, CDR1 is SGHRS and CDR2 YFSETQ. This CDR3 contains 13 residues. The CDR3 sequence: CASIQPGNEKLFF. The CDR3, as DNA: TGCGCCAGCATTCAGCCGGGAAATGAAAAACTGTTTTTT.

The CDR3: CASSEAGRGLDGYTF. CDR3 DNA sequence: TGTGCCAGCAGTGAAGCGGGCAGGGGGCTCGATGGCTACACCTTC. The chain uses TRBV6-1 and TRBJ1-2; 8 bases fit TRBD1. The CDR3 sequence is 15 residues long. Germline lookup yields CDR1 MNHNS and CDR2 SASEGT. Trimming cost V 0 bases and J 6 bases; bases outside gene matches: 6.

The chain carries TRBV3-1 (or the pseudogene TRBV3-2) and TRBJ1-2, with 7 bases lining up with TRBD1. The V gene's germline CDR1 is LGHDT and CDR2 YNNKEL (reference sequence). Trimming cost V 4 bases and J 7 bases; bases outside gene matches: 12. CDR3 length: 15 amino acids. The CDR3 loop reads CASSPRDRYMVGYTF. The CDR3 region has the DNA TGTGCCAGCAGCCCCCGGGACAGATATATGGTTGGCTACACCTTC.

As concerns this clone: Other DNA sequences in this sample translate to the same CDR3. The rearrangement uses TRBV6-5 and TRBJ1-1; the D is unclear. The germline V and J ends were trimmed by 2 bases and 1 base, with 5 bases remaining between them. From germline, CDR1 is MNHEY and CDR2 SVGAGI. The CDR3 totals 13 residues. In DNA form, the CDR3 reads TGTGCCAGCAGTTACGGGAGGAACACTGAAGCTTTCTTT. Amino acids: CASSYGRNTEAFF.